This T cell receptor beta chain derives from a study of blood T cell repertoires in COVID-19. Germline values: CDR1 SGHDT, CDR2 YYEEEE. The CDR3 covers 17 residues. V lost 6 bases and J lost 0; bases outside the gene matches: 14. Measured with immunoSEQ multiplex PCR; TCRdb has only the in-frame clones, and not every one. The sample lists about 280,000 clones; around 83% were seen once. The sequenced material came from PBMCs or T cells enriched from blood (not recorded which). This clonotype originated in a man aged 40-50 years who had been exposed to COVID-19. This chain joins TRBV5-6 and TRBJ1-1; 7 bases fit TRBD1. CDR3 region: CASIKLRGRSMNTEAFF. The CDR3 nucleotides read TGTGCCAGCATAAAATTGAGGGGGCGGAGCATGAACACTGAAGCTTTCTTT.